Below, 27 T cell receptor beta chains from the same sample are listed, as sequenced in a study of blood T cell repertoires in COVID-19 (TCRdb year 2020). Library method: the immunoSEQ multiplex PCR assay. TCRdb's version of the immuneACCESS table is confined to in-frame rearrangements and falls short of the full clone set. An unresolved V gene accounts for under half of the shortfall where checked; the remainder is of unknown origin. The sample includes approximately 100,000 clones, with approximately 89% observed a single time. About 9.4% of the sample comes from the top ten. The source material was peripheral blood. Receptors originate from a man aged 50 to 60 with acute or convalescent COVID-19.

The V and J genes are TRBV30 and TRBJ2-2; a possible D gene is TRBD2 (5 bases). Germline CDR1 and CDR2: GTSNPN and SVGIG (reference sequence). CDR3 length: 11 amino acids. Trimming removed 6 bases at V and 7 bases at J, with 9 bases between. CDR3 region: CACTGFGELFF. CDR3 DNA: TGTGCCTGCACGGGGTTCGGGGAGCTGTTTTTT.

This clone was counted ten times or more. One end of the junction does not line up with germline, which may come from a read error. The chain recombines TRBV7-7 with TRBJ2-7, with 9 positions matching TRBD1. Per the germline V gene, CDR1 is SSHAT and CDR2 is FNYEAQ (reference sequence). The CDR3 has 14 amino acids. CDR3 sequence (DNA): TGTGCTAGCAGCCCAGGGACAGGGCGCTACGAGCAGTACTTC. Residues: CASSPGTGRYEQYF.

V gene TRBV6-5 combines with J gene TRBJ2-7; TRBD1 matches 8 bases. The germline CDR1 and CDR2 sequences are MNHEY and SVGAGI. V was pared by 8 bases and J by 5 bases, with 8 bases of the junction left unmatched. The CDR3 runs 13 residues. CDR3 region: CASQLDRDHEQYF. CDR3 nucleotide sequence: TGTGCCAGCCAGTTGGACAGGGACCACGAGCAGTACTTC.

The rearrangement links TRBV27 to TRBJ1-3, with D uncertain. Germline loops: CDR1 MNHEY, CDR2 SMNVEV (reference sequence). This CDR3 is 12 amino acids long. Deletions cut 6 bases from V and 7 bases from J, with 10 bases between. Here the CDR3 DNA reads TGTGCCAGCAGCCCAGGATACAACACCATATATTTT. Translation gives CASSPGYNTIYF.

This clone has a single count. J is TRBJ2-1 and V is TRBV5-1; 9 bases line up with TRBD2. V dropped 0 bases and J dropped 4; count of bases not matched to a gene: 2. This CDR3 comprises 15 residues. Germline values: CDR1 SGHRS, CDR2 YFSETQ. The DNA for the CDR3 is TGCGCCAGCAGCTTGGCTAGCGGGGCTTACAATGAGCAGTTCTTC. Translation: CASSLASGAYNEQFF.

The chain couples TRBV25-1 to TRBJ1-2, with 7 nucleotides matching TRBD1. Looked up from germline, CDR1 is MGHDK and CDR2 is SYGVNS. CDR3 length: 15 amino acids. J gave up 4 bases and V 0 bases, and 5 bases lay outside the gene matches. The CDR3 sequence is CASSEYRAGGYGYTF. The DNA for the CDR3 is TGTGCCAGCAGTGAATATCGCGCAGGGGGCTATGGCTACACCTTC.

CDR3 DNA: TGCAGCGTTGAGGGGGGACAGGGGGATTGGAACTATGGCTACACCTTC. Encoded protein: CSVEGGQGDWNYGYTF. This chain links TRBV29-1 with TRBJ1-2, with 11 bases matching TRBD1. The CDR3 sequence is 16 residues long. V shed 3 bases, J shed 2 bases, and the junction held 8 bases outside the gene matches. Germline V CDR1 and CDR2: SQVTM, ANQGSEA.

The genes are TRBV19 and TRBJ1-1, with a weak D call TRBD1 (6 bases). Trimming took off 5 bases at V and 7 bases at J, with 14 bases between the two ends. The CDR3 is made up of 13 amino acids. CDR1 and CDR2 (germline): LNHDA, SQIVND (reference sequence). In nucleotides, the CDR3 is TGTGCCAGTAGTCCAGACCTCAGGGGTGAAGCTTTCTTT. Translating gives CASSPDLRGEAFF.

This sequence joins TRBV11-2 and TRBJ1-1, with D tentatively TRBD1 (5 bases). V was trimmed by 5 bases and J by 4 bases, leaving 11 bases between them. The CDR3 length is 13 residues. Germline CDR1 reads SGHAT; CDR2 reads FQNNGV. The DNA of the CDR3 is TGTGCCAGCAGCGATAGTGGGGCCACTGAAGCTTTCTTT. Translation: CASSDSGATEAFF.

The CDR3 here is CASSLENPWLEAFF. The CDR3, as DNA: TGCGCCAGCAGCTTGGAAAACCCTTGGCTGGAAGCTTTCTTT. This sequence joins TRBV5-1 and TRBJ1-1; D uncertain. The CDR3 consists of 14 residues. The V and J ends lost 0 bases and 8 bases respectively, with 14 bases between them. Per germline, CDR1 SGHRS and CDR2 YFSETQ.

The chain couples TRBV18 to TRBJ2-2, with D possibly matching TRBD1 (5 bases). The CDR3 has 16 residues. V was shortened by 3 bases and J by 2 bases, with 13 bases between the two germline ends. Per germline, CDR1 KGHSH and CDR2 LQKENI. The CDR3 sequence is CASSPHNRLNTGELFF. The CDR3 nucleotides are TGTGCCAGCTCACCGCATAACAGGCTCAACACCGGGGAGCTGTTTTTT.

This chain joins TRBV5-1 and TRBJ2-1, with D possibly TRBD1 on 5 matching bases. The CDR3 is made up of 13 amino acids. CDR1 SGHRS and CDR2 YFSETQ come from the germline V gene. Trimming took off 5 bases at V and 6 bases at J, with 12 bases between the two ends. CDR3 in amino acids: CASRVVGANEQFF. The CDR3 coding sequence is TGCGCCAGCAGGGTCGTAGGGGCCAATGAGCAGTTCTTC.

CDR3 region: CASRGTNTGELFF. As DNA, the CDR3 is TGTGCCAGCAGGGGGACTAACACCGGGGAGCTGTTTTTT. The V call is TRBV28, the J call TRBJ2-2; possible D gene TRBD2, 6 bases. The CDR3 is 13 residues long. Trimming shortened V by 6 bases and J by 2 bases, and 7 bases separated the two germline ends. Per germline, CDR1 MDHEN and CDR2 SYDVKM.

V and J are TRBV2 and TRBJ2-5; 13 nucleotides line up with TRBD2. The CDR3 totals 17 residues. The germline V gene has CDR1 SNHLY and CDR2 FYNNEI. J gave up 2 bases and V 3 bases, and 6 bases lay outside the gene matches. The CDR3 sequence: CASSEGLAGHFQETQYF. The CDR3 DNA reads TGTGCCAGCAGTGAGGGACTAGCGGGGCACTTTCAAGAGACCCAGTACTTC.

The chain carries TRBV5-1 and TRBJ2-1, with 14 bases lining up with TRBD2. The CDR3 sequence is 18 residues long. Trimming at V came to 5 bases and at J to 9 bases, leaving 16 bases not matched to a gene. The germline gives CDR1 SGHRS, CDR2 YFSETQ. The CDR3 DNA sequence: TGCGCCAGCAGTGGGATTGAACCGGGACTAGCGGGAGACTGTGAGCAGTTCTTC. Amino acids: CASSGIEPGLAGDCEQFF.

The CDR3 spells CASSPSRGNEKLFF. The CDR3 bases are TGTGCCAGCAGCCCCAGCCGGGGGAATGAAAAACTGTTTTTT. The chain uses TRBV11-2 and TRBJ1-4; possible D gene TRBD1, 5 bases. Trimming left V 5 bases short and J 5 bases short, with 12 bases between. CDR3 length: 14 amino acids. Germline CDR1 and CDR2: SGHAT and FQNNGV.

The chain links TRBV6-5 to TRBJ2-7; D is undetermined. Looked up from germline, CDR1 is MNHEY and CDR2 is SVGAGI. The CDR3 has 14 amino acids. The V end was cut by 3 bases, the J end by 4 bases, with 13 bases between. CDR3 region: CASSYGRGLYEQYF. CDR3 DNA: TGTGCCAGCAGTTATGGGCGTGGGCTTTACGAGCAGTACTTC.

The chain is built from TRBV7-2 and TRBJ2-1, with TRBD2 identical over 13 bases. Per the germline V gene, CDR1 is SGHTA and CDR2 is FQGNSA. There are 15 residues in the CDR3. The trim removed 2 bases at V and 10 bases at J, leaving 5 bases unmatched. The CDR3 DNA reads TGTGCCAGCAGCTTACGGACTAGCGGGAGAGGCGAGCAGTTCTTC. Encoded protein: CASSLRTSGRGEQFF.

In its sample, this clone was seen many times. J is TRBJ2-1 and V is TRBV10-3, with 13 nucleotides matching TRBD2. Trimming cost V 6 bases and J 10 bases; bases outside gene matches: 9. CDR1 and CDR2 from the germline V gene are ENHRY and SYGVKD. The CDR3 covers 15 residues. For the CDR3, the DNA is TGTGCCATCAGGGTTACTAGCGGGAGGGCGGAGGAGCAGTTCTTC. This sequence encodes CAIRVTSGRAEEQFF.

The chain recombines TRBV19 with TRBJ1-1; D call uncertain. The germline gives CDR1 LNHDA, CDR2 SQIVND (reference sequence). V lost 6 bases and J lost 1, with 9 bases in between. This CDR3 has 13 amino acids. The CDR3 sequence is CASRLTGNTEAFF. CDR3 DNA sequence: TGTGCCAGTAGACTGACGGGGAACACTGAAGCTTTCTTT.

The chain couples TRBV30 to TRBJ2-7; TRBD2 aligns across 11 bases. Germline-derived CDR1 and CDR2 are GTSNPN and SVGIG (reference sequence). The ends lost 7 bases at V and 3 bases at J; junction bases unmatched: 8. The CDR3 loop spans 14 amino acids. CDR3 coding DNA: TGTGCCTCGACCCGACTAGCGGGAAGCTACGAGCAGTACTTC. This sequence encodes CASTRLAGSYEQYF.

The gene calls are TRBV24-1 and TRBJ2-5; 8 bases agree with TRBD1. The CDR3 is 14 amino acids. Germline trimming cut 5 bases from V and 2 bases from J; bases unmatched to any gene: 3. Germline V lookup: CDR1 KGHDR, CDR2 SFDVKD. This CDR3 reads CATSVGQGQETQYF. CDR3 DNA sequence: TGTGCCACCAGTGTAGGACAGGGTCAAGAGACCCAGTACTTC.

The V gene is TRBV12-5, the J gene TRBJ2-7; 7 bases map to TRBD1. The CDR3 contains 11 residues. The ends lost 3 bases at V and 10 bases at J; junction bases unmatched: 3. The germline V gene has CDR1 LGHNT and CDR2 FRNRAP. The chain's CDR3 is CASGFGTVQYF. The CDR3 DNA sequence: TGTGCTAGTGGTTTCGGGACAGTCCAGTACTTC.

The chain recombines TRBV6-5 with TRBJ1-5, with D maybe TRBD1 (5 bases). Trimming pared 5 bases from V and 3 bases from J, leaving 8 bases between. The CDR3 runs 13 residues. Germline V gene data show CDR1 as MNHEY and CDR2 as SVGAGI. CDR3 in DNA: TGTGCCAGCAGTCGCGGGGCCAATCAGCCCCAGCATTTT. Protein product: CASSRGANQPQHF.

The rearrangement links TRBV6-5 to TRBJ2-3, with D maybe TRBD2 (6 bases). V was shortened by 10 bases and J by 8 bases, with 19 bases between the two germline ends. CDR1 and CDR2 from the germline V gene are MNHEY and SVGAGI. This CDR3 is built from 13 residues. The CDR3 here is CATLKPDYGTQYF. The CDR3 nucleotides are TGTGCCACCCTTAAGCCGGACTATGGTACGCAGTATTTT.

The chain is built from TRBV4-1 and TRBJ1-1; 8 bases are shared with TRBD1. V lost 4 bases and J lost 10; bases outside the gene matches: 8. Per the germline V gene, CDR1 is MGHRA and CDR2 is YSYEKL. This CDR3 is built from 13 residues. Here the CDR3 reads CASSRDQGAGAFF. The CDR3 DNA is TGCGCCAGCAGCCGGGATCAGGGGGCGGGAGCTTTCTTT.

V and J are TRBV7-9 and TRBJ1-1; D ambiguous. With 0 bases removed from V and 5 bases from J, the gap between germline ends came to 10 bases. Germline V gene sequence: CDR1 SEHNR, CDR2 FQNEAQ (reference sequence). The CDR3 runs to 14 residues. CDR3 coding DNA: TGTGCCAGCAGCTTAGCCCAAGAGAGTACTGAAGCTTTCTTT. This codes for CASSLAQESTEAFF.